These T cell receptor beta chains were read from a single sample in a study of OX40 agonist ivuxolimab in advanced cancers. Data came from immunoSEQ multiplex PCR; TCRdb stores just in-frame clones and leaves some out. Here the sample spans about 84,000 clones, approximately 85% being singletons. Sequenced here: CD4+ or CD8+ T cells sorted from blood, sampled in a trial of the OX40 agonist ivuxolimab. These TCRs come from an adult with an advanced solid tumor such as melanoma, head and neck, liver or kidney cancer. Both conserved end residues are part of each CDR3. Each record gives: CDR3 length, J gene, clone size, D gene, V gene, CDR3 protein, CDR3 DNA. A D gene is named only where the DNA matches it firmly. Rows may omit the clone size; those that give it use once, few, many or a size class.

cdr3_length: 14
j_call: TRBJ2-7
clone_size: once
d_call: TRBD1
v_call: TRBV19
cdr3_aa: CASNPRDRDYEQYF
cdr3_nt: TGTGCCAGCAACCCCCGGGACAGGGACTACGAGCAGTACTTC

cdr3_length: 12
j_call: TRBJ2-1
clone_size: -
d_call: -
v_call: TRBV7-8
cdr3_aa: CASSRRGDEQFF
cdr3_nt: TGTGCCAGCAGCCGCAGGGGGGATGAGCAGTTCTTC

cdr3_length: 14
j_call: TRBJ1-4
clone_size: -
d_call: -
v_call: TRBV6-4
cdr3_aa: CASRADSKNEKLFF
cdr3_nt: TGTGCCAGCAGGGCGGACAGTAAGAATGAAAAACTGTTTTTT

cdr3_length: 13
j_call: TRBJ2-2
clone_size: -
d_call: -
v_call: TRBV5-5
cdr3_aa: CASSFGNTGELFF
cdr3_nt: TGTGCCAGCAGCTTCGGGAACACCGGGGAGCTGTTTTTT

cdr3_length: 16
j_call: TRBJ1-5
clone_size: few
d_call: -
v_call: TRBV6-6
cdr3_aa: CASSYSMGDSNQPQHF
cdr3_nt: TGTGCCAGCAGTTACTCGATGGGGGATAGCAATCAGCCCCAGCATTTT

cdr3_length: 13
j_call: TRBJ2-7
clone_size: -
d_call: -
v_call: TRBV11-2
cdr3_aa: CASSRYSPYEQYF
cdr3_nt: TGTGCCAGCAGTCGATACTCGCCCTACGAGCAGTACTTC

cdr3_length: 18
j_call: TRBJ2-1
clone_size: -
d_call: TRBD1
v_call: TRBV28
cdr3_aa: CASSLLRSGTGGGDEQFF
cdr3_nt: TGTGCCAGCAGTTTGTTACGTTCCGGGACAGGGGGTGGGGATGAGCAGTTCTTC

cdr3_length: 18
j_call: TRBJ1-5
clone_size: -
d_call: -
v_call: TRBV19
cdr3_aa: CASSIIRDAGYSNQPQHF
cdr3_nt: TGTGCCAGTAGTATTATCAGGGACGCGGGATATAGCAATCAGCCCCAGCATTTT

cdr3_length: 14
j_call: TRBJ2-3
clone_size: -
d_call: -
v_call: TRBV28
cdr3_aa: CASLGQISTDTQYF
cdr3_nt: TGTGCCAGCCTGGGCCAGATCAGCACAGATACGCAGTATTTT

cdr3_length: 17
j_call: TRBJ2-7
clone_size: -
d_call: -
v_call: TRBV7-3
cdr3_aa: CASTPSPEPYLFSEQYF
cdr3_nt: TGTGCCAGCACCCCTTCCCCAGAGCCCTACCTCTTTTCAGAGCAGTACTTC

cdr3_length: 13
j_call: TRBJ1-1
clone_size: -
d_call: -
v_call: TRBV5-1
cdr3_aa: CASSFGSGAEAFF
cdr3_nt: TGCGCCAGCAGCTTCGGCAGCGGGGCTGAAGCTTTCTTT

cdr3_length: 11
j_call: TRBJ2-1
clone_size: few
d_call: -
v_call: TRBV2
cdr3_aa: CASTRRNEQFF
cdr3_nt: TGTGCCAGCACTAGGAGAAATGAGCAGTTCTTC

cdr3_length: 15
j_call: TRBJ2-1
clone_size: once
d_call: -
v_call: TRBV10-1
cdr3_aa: CASSEDVSSYNEQFF
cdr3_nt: TGCGCCAGCAGTGAGGACGTGAGCTCCTACAATGAGCAGTTCTTC

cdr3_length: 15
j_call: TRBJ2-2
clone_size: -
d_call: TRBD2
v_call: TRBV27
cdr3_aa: CASSLGLAGTGELFF
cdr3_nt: TGTGCCAGCAGTTTAGGACTAGCGGGAACCGGGGAGCTGTTTTTT

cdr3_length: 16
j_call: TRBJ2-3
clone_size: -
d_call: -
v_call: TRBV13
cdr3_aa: CASSFPTRHSTDTQYF
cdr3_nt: TGTGCCAGCAGCTTCCCGACTAGGCATAGCACAGATACGCAGTATTTT

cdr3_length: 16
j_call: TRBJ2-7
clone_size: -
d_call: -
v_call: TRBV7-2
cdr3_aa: CASSLVGTSRDYEQYF
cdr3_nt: TGTGCCAGCAGCTTAGTGGGGACAAGTCGGGACTACGAGCAGTACTTC

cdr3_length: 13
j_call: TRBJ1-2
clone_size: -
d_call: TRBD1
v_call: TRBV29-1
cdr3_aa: CSVDYGQGHGYTF
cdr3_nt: TGCAGCGTGGACTATGGACAGGGGCATGGCTACACCTTC

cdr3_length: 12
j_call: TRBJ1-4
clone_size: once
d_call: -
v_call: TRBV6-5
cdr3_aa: CASGLRNEKLFF
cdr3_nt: TGTGCCAGCGGGTTAAGAAATGAAAAACTGTTTTTT

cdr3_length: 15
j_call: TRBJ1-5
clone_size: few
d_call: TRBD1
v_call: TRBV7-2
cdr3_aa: CASSQGQGTYQPQHF
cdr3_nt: TGTGCCAGCAGCCAAGGACAGGGGACATATCAGCCCCAGCATTTT

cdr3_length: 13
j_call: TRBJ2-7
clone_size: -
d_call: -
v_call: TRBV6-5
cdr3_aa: CASSYDRHYEQYF
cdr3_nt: TGTGCCAGCAGCTACGACAGACATTACGAGCAGTACTTC

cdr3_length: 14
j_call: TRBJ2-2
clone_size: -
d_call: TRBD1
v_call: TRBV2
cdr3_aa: CATGQGLNTGELFF
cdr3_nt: TGTGCCACTGGACAGGGTCTAAACACCGGGGAGCTGTTTTTT

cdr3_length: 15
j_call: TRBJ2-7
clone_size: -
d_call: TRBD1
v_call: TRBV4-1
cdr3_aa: CASSREDRGLYEQYF
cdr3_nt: TGCGCCAGCAGCCGGGAGGACAGGGGACTATACGAGCAGTACTTC

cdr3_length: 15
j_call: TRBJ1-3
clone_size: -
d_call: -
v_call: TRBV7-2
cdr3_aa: CASSLERHPGNTIYF
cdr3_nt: TGTGCCAGCAGCTTAGAGAGACACCCTGGAAACACCATATATTTT

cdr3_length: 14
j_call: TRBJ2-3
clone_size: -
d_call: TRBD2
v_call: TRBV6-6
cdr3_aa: CATILATIFNTQYF
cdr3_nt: TGTGCCACCATACTAGCGACCATATTTAATACGCAGTATTTT

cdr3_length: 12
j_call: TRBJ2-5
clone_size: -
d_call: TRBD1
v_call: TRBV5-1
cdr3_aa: CASAKQGETQYF
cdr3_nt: TGCGCCAGCGCAAAACAGGGGGAGACCCAGTACTTC

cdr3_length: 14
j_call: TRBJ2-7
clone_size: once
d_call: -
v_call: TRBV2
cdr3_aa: CASSDPRFAYEQYF
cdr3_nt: TGTGCCAGCAGTGACCCCCGGTTCGCGTACGAGCAGTACTTC

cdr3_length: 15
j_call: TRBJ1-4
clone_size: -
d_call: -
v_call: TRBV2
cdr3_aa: CASSEYGLTNEKLFF
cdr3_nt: TGTGCCAGCAGTGAATATGGGTTAACTAATGAAAAACTGTTTTTT

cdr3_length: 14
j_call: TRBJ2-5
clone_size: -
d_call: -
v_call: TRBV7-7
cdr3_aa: CASSLSSDQETQYF
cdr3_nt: TGTGCTAGCAGCTTATCTAGCGACCAAGAGACCCAGTACTTC

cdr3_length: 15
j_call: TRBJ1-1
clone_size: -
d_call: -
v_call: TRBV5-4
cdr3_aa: CASSLGGVAGAEAFF
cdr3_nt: TGTGCCAGCAGCTTGGGTGGGGTCGCAGGAGCTGAAGCTTTCTTT

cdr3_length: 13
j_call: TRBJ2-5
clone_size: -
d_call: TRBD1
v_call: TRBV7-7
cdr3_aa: CASSWDSQETQYF
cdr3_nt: TGTGCTAGCAGCTGGGACAGTCAAGAGACCCAGTACTTC

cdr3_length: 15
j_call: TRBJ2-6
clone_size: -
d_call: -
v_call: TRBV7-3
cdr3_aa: CASGTGLSGANVLTF
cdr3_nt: TGTGCCAGCGGGACCGGGCTCTCTGGGGCCAACGTCCTGACTTTC

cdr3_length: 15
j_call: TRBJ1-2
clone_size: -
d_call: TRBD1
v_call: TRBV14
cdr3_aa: CASSRDRGQRYGYTF
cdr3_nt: TGTGCCAGCAGCCGGGACAGGGGTCAACGATATGGCTACACCTTC

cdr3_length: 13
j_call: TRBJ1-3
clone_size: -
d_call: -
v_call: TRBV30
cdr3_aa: CAWRTGVGNTIYF
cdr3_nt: TGTGCCTGGAGGACGGGGGTTGGAAACACCATATATTTT

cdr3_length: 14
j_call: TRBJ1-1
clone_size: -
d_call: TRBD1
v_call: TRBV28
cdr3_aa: CASSIRTGGTEAFF
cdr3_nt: TGTGCCAGCAGTATACGGACAGGGGGCACTGAAGCTTTCTTT

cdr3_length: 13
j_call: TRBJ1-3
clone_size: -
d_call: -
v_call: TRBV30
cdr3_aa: CAGRRPSGNTIYF
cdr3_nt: TGTGCCGGCCGGCGGCCTTCTGGAAACACCATATATTTT

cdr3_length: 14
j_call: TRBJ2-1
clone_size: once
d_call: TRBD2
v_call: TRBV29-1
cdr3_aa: CSAASGANYNEQFF
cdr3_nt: TGCAGCGCCGCTAGCGGGGCAAATTACAATGAGCAGTTCTTC

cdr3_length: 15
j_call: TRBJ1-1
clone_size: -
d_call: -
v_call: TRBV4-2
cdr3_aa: CASSQDNWLATEAFF
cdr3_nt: TGTGCCAGCAGCCAAGATAATTGGTTAGCCACTGAAGCTTTCTTT

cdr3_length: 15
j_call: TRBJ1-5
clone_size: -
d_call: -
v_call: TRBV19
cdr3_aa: CASSILRNSNQPQHF
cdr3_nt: TGTGCCAGTAGTATTTTACGGAATAGCAATCAGCCCCAGCATTTT

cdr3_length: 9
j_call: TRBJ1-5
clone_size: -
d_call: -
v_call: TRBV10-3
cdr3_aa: CAIRGPQHF
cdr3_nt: TGTGCCATCAGGGGGCCCCAGCATTTT

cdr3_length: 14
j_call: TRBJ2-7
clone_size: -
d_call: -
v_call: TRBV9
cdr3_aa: CASSKPGAFYEQYF
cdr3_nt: TGTGCCAGCAGCAAACCCGGGGCGTTCTACGAGCAGTACTTC

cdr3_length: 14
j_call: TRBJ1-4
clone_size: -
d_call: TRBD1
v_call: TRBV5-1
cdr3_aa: CASSGTGPGDKLFF
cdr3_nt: TGCGCCAGCAGCGGGACAGGGCCGGGAGACAAACTGTTTTTT

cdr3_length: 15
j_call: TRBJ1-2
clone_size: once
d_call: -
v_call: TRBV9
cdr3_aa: CASSATAGGLYGYTF
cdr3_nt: TGTGCCAGCAGCGCCACGGCCGGGGGACTATATGGCTACACCTTC

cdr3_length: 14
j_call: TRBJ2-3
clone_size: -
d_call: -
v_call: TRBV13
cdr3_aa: CASSLQGVTDTQYF
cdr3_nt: TGTGCCAGCAGCTTACAGGGAGTAACAGATACGCAGTATTTT